The clone carrying this T cell receptor beta chain was detected many times. This record belongs to a study of CD8+CD57+ T cells in acquired aplastic anemia. The V and J ends lost 2 bases and 6 bases respectively, with 12 bases between them. From germline, CDR1 is SGDLS and CDR2 YYNGEE. This CDR3 spans 13 amino acids. The study profiled TCR beta VDJ and CDR3 using genomic DNA as template. Each CDR3 protein is one row after TCRdb ran MiXCR on the reads. This table holds about 160,000 distinct CDR3 sequences, around 50% found once. The patients chosen for sequencing had shown expansion of CD8+CD57+ cells (detected by flow cytometry).

The sequence was obtained from a human donor with aplastic anemia. This chain joins TRBV9 and TRBJ2-7, with D unresolved. Sequencing was carried out using sorted CD4+, CD8+, or CD8+CD57+ T cells (not recorded which) from PBMCs. The CDR3 is CASSVGSSGEQYF. The CDR3 region has the DNA TGTGCCAGCAGCGTCGGGTCCTCAGGCGAGCAGTACTTC.